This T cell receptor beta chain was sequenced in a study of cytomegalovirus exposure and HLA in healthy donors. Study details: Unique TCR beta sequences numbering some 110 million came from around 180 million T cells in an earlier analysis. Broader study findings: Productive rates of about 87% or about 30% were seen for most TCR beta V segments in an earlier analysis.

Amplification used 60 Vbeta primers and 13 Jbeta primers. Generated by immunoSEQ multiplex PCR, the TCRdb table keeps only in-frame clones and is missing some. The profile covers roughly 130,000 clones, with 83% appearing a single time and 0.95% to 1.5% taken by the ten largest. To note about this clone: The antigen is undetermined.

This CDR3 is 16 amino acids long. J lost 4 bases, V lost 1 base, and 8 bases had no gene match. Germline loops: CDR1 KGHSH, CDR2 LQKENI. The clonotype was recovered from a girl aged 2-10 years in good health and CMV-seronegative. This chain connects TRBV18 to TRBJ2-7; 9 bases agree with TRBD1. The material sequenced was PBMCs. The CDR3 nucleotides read TGTGCCAGCTCACCACGGCCGGGACAGGGCCTTTACGAGCAGTACTTC. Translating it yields CASSPRPGQGLYEQYF.